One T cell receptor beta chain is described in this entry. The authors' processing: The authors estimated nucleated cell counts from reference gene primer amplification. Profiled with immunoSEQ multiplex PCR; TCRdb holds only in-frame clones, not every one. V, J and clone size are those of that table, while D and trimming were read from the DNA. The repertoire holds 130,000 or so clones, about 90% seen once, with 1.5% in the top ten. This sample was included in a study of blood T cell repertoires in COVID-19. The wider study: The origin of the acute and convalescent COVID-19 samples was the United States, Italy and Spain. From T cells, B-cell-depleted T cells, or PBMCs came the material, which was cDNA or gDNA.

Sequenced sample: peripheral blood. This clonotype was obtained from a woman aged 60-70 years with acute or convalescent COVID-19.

The chain's CDR3 is CSVDGTGANEQFF. The CDR3 DNA reads TGCAGCGTTGACGGGACAGGGGCCAATGAGCAGTTCTTC. The V and J genes are TRBV29-1 and TRBJ2-1, with 10 bases that match TRBD1. Germline V gene sequence: CDR1 SQVTM, CDR2 ANQGSEA. V lost 3 bases, J lost 6 bases, and 2 bases stayed unmatched. The CDR3 totals 13 residues.